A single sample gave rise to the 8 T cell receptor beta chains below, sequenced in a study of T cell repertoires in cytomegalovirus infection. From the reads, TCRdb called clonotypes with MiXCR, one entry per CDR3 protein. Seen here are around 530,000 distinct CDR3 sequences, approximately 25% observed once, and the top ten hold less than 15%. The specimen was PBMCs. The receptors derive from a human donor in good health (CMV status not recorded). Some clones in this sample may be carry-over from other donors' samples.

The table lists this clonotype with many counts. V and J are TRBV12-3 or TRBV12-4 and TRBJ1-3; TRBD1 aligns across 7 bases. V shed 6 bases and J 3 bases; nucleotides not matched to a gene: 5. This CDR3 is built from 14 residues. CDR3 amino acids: CASRDRVRGNTIYF. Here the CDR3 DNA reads TGTGCCAGCAGAGACAGGGTTCGTGGAAACACCATATATTTT.

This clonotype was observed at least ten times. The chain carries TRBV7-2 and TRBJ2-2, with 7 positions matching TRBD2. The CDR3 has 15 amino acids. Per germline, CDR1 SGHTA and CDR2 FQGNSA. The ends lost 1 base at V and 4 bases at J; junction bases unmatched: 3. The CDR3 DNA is TGTGCCAGCAGCTTAGGGCTAGCGGTCACCGGGGAGCTGTTTTTT. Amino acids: CASSLGLAVTGELFF.

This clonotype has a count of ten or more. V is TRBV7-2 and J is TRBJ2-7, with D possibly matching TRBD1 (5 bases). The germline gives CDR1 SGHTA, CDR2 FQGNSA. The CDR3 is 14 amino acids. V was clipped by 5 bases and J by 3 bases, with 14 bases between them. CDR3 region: CASSLDRGFYEQYF. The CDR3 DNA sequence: TGTGCCAGCAGCCTCGACAGAGGCTTCTACGAGCAGTACTTC.

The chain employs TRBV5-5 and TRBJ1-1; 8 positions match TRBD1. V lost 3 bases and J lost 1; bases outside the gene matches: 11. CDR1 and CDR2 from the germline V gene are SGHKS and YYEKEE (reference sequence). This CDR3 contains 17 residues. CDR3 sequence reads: CASSYPARGLRNTEAFF. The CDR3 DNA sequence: TGTGCCAGCAGCTATCCTGCCAGGGGGCTTAGGAACACTGAAGCTTTCTTT.

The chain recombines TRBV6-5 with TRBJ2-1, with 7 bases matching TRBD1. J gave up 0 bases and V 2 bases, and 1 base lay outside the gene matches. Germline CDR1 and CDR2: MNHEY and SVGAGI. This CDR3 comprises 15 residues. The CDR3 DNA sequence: TGTGCCAGCAGTTACGACAGGGACTCCTACAATGAGCAGTTCTTC. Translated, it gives CASSYDRDSYNEQFF.

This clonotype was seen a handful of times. The CDR3 bases are TGTGCCAGTAGTTCATTAGCGGGAGTAGGGGACAATGAGCAGTTCTTC. This gives the protein CASSSLAGVGDNEQFF. The chain links TRBV19 to TRBJ2-1, with TRBD2 identical over 9 bases. This CDR3 contains 16 residues. J lost 5 bases, V lost 5 bases, and 10 bases had no gene match. Germline CDR1 is LNHDA and CDR2 is SQIVND (reference sequence). Combining the CDR3 with reference TRBV19 and TRBJ2-1 gives the whole variable domain DGGITQSPKYLFRKEGQNVTLSCEQNLNHDAMYWYRQDPGQGLRLIYYSQIVNDFQKGDIAEGYSVSREKKESFPLTVTSAQKNPTAFYLCASSSLAGVGDNEQFFGPGTRLTVL.

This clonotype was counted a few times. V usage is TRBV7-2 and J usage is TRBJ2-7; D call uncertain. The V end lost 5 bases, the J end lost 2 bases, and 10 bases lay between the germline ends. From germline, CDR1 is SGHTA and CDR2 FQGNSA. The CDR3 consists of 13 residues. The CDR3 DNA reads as TGTGCCAGCAGCCCGCCATCGCCCTACGAGCAGTACTTC. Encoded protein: CASSPPSPYEQYF.

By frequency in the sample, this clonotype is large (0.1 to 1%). DNA for the CDR3: TGTGCCACCAGTGATTCGGAAGCGGCTAGCGGGAGGGTTGAGCAGTTCTTC. Its translation: CATSDSEAASGRVEQFF. This rearrangement joins TRBV24-1 to TRBJ2-1, with 12 bases lining up with TRBD2. Per germline, CDR1 KGHDR and CDR2 SFDVKD. The CDR3 is 17 amino acids. Trimming cost V 2 bases and J 9 bases; bases outside gene matches: 10.